The source of this TCR beta chain is a study of cytomegalovirus exposure and HLA in healthy donors. In regard to this clone: Its antigen is currently unknown.

The PCR had 60 Vbeta and 13 Jbeta primers. Produced via immunoSEQ multiplex PCR; TCRdb's table is partial and in-frame only. The sample holds some 170,000 clones, roughly 80% seen once. Study-level findings and limits: Immune exposure information comprised only CMV serostatus.

The V gene lost 0 bases and the J gene lost 0 bases, with 6 bases spanning the gap. CDR1 SGHTA and CDR2 FQGTGA come from the germline V gene. The CDR3 consists of 15 residues. The chain has TRBV7-3 and TRBJ2-1; D uncertain. Source material: PBMCs. The receptor was isolated from a girl aged 10-17 years in good health and CMV-seropositive. CDR3 loop: CASSLTRSSYNEQFF. In nucleotides, the CDR3 is TGTGCCAGCAGCTTAACGAGGAGCTCCTACAATGAGCAGTTCTTC.